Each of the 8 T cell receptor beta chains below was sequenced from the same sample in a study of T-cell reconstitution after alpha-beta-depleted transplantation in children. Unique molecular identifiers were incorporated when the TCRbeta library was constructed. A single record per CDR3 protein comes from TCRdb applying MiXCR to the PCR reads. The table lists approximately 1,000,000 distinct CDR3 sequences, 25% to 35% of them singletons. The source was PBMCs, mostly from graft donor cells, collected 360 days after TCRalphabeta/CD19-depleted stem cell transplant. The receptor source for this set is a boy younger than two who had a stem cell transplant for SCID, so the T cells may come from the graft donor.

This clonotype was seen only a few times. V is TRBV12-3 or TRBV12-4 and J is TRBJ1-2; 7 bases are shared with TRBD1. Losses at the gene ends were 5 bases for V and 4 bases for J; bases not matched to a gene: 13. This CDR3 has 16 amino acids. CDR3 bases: TGTGCCAGCAGTCTCCTCACCAGGGACAGAAGCTATGGCTACACCTTC. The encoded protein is CASSLLTRDRSYGYTF.

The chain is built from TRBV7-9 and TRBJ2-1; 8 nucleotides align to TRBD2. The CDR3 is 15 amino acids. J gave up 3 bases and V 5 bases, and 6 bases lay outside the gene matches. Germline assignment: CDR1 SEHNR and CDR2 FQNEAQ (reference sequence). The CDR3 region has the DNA TGTGCCAGCAGCCGACGGGGGGGCATCTACAATGAGCAGTTCTTC. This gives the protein CASSRRGGIYNEQFF.

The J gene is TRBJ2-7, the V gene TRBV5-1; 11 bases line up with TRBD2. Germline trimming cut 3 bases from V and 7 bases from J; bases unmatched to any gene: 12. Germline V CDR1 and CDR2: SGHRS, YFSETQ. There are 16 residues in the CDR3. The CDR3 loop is CASSYYLAGGRGEQYF. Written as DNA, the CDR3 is TGCGCCAGCAGCTACTATCTAGCGGGGGGTCGAGGGGAGCAGTACTTC.

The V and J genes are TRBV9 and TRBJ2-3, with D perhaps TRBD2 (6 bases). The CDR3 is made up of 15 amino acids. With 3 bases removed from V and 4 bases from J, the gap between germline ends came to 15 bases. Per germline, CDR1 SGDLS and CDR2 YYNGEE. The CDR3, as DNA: TGTGCCAGCAGCGGAAATGGATGGGGGGCAGATACGCAGTATTTT. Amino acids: CASSGNGWGADTQYF.

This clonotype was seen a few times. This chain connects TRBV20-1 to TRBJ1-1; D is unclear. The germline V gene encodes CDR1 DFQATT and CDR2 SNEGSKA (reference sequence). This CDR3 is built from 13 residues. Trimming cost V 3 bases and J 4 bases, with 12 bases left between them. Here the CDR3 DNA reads TGCAGTGCTAGGCCCGGGGTTAGCACTGAAGCTTTCTTT. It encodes CSARPGVSTEAFF.

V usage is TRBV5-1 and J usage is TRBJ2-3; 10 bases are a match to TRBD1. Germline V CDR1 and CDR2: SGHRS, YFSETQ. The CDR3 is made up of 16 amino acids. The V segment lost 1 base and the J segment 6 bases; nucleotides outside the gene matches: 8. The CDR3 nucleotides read TGCGCCAGCAGCTTGAGTATGGGACAGGGGCTGGATACGCAGTATTTT. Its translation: CASSLSMGQGLDTQYF. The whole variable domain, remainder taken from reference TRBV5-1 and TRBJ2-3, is KAGVTQTPRYLIKTRGQQVTLSCSPISGHRSVSWYQQTPGQGLQFLFEYFSETQRNKGNFPGRFSGRQFSNSRSEMNVSTLELGDSALYLCASSLSMGQGLDTQYFGPGTRLTVL.

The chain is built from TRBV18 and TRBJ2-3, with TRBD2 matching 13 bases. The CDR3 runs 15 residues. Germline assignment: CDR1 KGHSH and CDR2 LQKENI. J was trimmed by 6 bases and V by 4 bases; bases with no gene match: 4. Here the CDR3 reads CASSRTSGGSDTQYF. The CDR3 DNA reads TGTGCCAGCTCACGGACTAGCGGGGGATCGGATACGCAGTATTTT.

The CDR3 protein is CASCMGRGGETQYF. CDR3 DNA: TGTGCCAGCTGTATGGGCCGGGGTGGAGAGACCCAGTACTTC. The V call is TRBV12-3 or TRBV12-4, the J call TRBJ2-5, with a tentative D call TRBD2 (5 bases). This CDR3 has 14 amino acids. The ends were cut back, 8 bases at V and 4 bases at J, with 17 bases in the middle.